This is a list of T cell receptor beta chains from one sample in a study of OX40 agonist ivuxolimab in advanced cancers. The data were produced by immunoSEQ multiplex PCR, yet TCRdb's version contains in-frame clones alone and is incomplete. The table has 70,000 to 80,000 clones, about nine tenths seen once. The sequenced sample was CD4+ or CD8+ T cells sorted from blood, obtained in a trial of the OX40 agonist ivuxolimab. The receptors were gathered from an adult with an advanced solid tumor such as melanoma, head and neck, liver or kidney cancer. The conserved cysteine and the conserved F or W are not part of the CDR3 here. The order of the fields is V gene, J gene, D gene, CDR3 protein. The D gene is left open where the match is weak.

V gene: TRBV7-9; J gene: TRBJ1-2; D gene: NA; CDR3 protein: ASSLARVFPGYT
V gene: TRBV2; J gene: TRBJ1-3; D gene: NA; CDR3 protein: ASKGSQGGNTIY
V gene: TRBV10-2; J gene: TRBJ1-1; D gene: NA; CDR3 protein: ASSVGTDAF
V gene: TRBV18; J gene: TRBJ2-3; D gene: NA; CDR3 protein: ASSPPRWGPGDTQY
V gene: TRBV18; J gene: TRBJ2-6; D gene: NA; CDR3 protein: ASSPVGSAGANVLT
V gene: TRBV7-3; J gene: TRBJ1-1; D gene: NA; CDR3 protein: ASSLEGRNTEAF
V gene: TRBV28; J gene: TRBJ1-1; D gene: NA; CDR3 protein: ASSLSWGGTEAF
V gene: TRBV6-5; J gene: TRBJ1-2; D gene: NA; CDR3 protein: ASSPAGTNYGYT
V gene: TRBV9; J gene: TRBJ2-3; D gene: TRBD2; CDR3 protein: ASSARTSGRSSDTQY
V gene: TRBV7-9; J gene: TRBJ1-1; D gene: NA; CDR3 protein: ASSSSQEAF
V gene: TRBV7-9; J gene: TRBJ2-3; D gene: TRBD2; CDR3 protein: ASSSSGRLTDTQY
V gene: TRBV18; J gene: TRBJ2-2; D gene: NA; CDR3 protein: ASSPTGSWGTGELF